This T cell receptor beta chain was recorded in a study of cytomegalovirus exposure and HLA in healthy donors. Overall study context: Within the Caucasian-associated ancestry cluster were 81% of the approximately 400 genotyped donors.

Each of the donors was a healthy bone marrow donor. Both 60 Vbeta primers and 13 Jbeta primers went into the PCR. The repertoire was sequenced with immunoSEQ multiplex PCR; TCRdb's copy has only in-frame clones and lacks some. The sample has roughly 120,000 clones, roughly 70% seen once. After removal of 6 bases from V and 6 bases from J, the junction contained 5 bases not matched to a gene. This CDR3 is built from 11 residues. The V gene's germline CDR1 is GTSNPN and CDR2 SVGIG (reference sequence). Sequenced: PBMCs. The receptor was isolated from a woman aged 40 to 50 in good health and CMV-seropositive. This chain uses TRBV30 with TRBJ2-7, with 7 nucleotides matching TRBD2. For the CDR3, the DNA is TGTGCCTGCGGGAGGCTCGGCGAGCAGTACTTC. Its translation is CACGRLGEQYF. Full variable domain (outside the CDR3, taken from reference TRBV30 and TRBJ2-7): SQTIHQWPATLVQPVGSPLSLECTVEGTSNPNLYWYRQAAGRGLQLLFYSVGIGQISSEVPQNLSASRPQDRQFILSSKKLLLSDSGFYLCACGRLGEQYFGPGTRLTVT.